This T cell receptor (beta chain) was recorded in a study of early T cells in non-severe SARS-CoV-2 infection. Study as a whole: The authors sequenced bulk RNA from unsorted whole blood, leaving chains unpaired.

A few counts support this clonotype. Unique molecular identifiers tagged individual cDNA molecules. TCRdb reprocessed the 5' RACE reads with MiXCR, giving one entry per CDR3 protein. The sample has around 50,000 distinct CDR3 sequences; about 9.2% are singletons. The TCR was taken from an adult who was a healthcare worker with PCR-confirmed SARS-CoV-2 infection or an uninfected control (not recorded which). What was sequenced was whole blood.

CDR3 loop: CASSLVPVNTEAFF. The CDR3 nucleotides read TGTGCCAGCAGCTTAGTTCCAGTGAACACTGAAGCTTTCTTT. The rearrangement uses TRBV11-2 and TRBJ1-1; no clear D. With 1 base removed from V and 0 bases from J, the gap between germline ends came to 6 bases. Germline lookup yields CDR1 SGHAT and CDR2 FQNNGV. The CDR3 contains 14 residues.